These 27 T cell receptor beta chains originate from one sample sequenced in a study of T cell responses to AZD1222 COVID-19 vaccine. Here immunoSEQ multiplex PCR was the method, and the copy in TCRdb shows in-frame clones only, minus some. The sample lists roughly 200,000 clones, roughly 94% seen once, with around 1.5% in the top ten. The material was peripheral blood, obtained 28 days after the second dose of the MenACWY control vaccine. These receptors all come from an adult who received the MenACWY meningococcal vaccine as a control.

The chain couples TRBV15 to TRBJ2-7, with 7 bases aligning to TRBD2. V dropped 1 base and J dropped 7; count of bases not matched to a gene: 22. Germline CDR1 reads LNHNV; CDR2 reads YYDKDF (reference sequence). CDR3 size: 19 residues. DNA for the CDR3: TGTGCCACCAGCAGAGGCCCAGTACAGACGGCTAGCGGAGCCCGGGAGCAGTACTTC. This gives the protein CATSRGPVQTASGAREQYF.

This clone was counted once. In nucleotides, the CDR3 is TGTGCCAGCGGAACCGGGACTAGCGGAAACAACACCGGGGAGCTGTTTTTT. Amino acids: CASGTGTSGNNTGELFF. The genes are TRBV9 and TRBJ2-2; TRBD2 aligns across 11 bases. The germline gives CDR1 SGDLS, CDR2 YYNGEE. This CDR3 comprises 17 residues. Germline trimming cut 7 bases from V and 2 bases from J; bases unmatched to any gene: 10.

The chain uses TRBV2 and TRBJ2-7; 7 nucleotides align to TRBD2. Trimming at V came to 6 bases and at J to 4 bases, leaving 6 bases not matched to a gene. The CDR3 loop spans 13 amino acids. Looked up from germline, CDR1 is SNHLY and CDR2 is FYNNEI. The CDR3 here is CASRATSKYEQYF. CDR3 sequence (DNA): TGTGCCAGCAGGGCGACTAGCAAGTACGAGCAGTACTTC.

In its sample, this clone was seen once. V is TRBV2 and J is TRBJ2-1; 8 bases map to TRBD1. This CDR3 has 18 amino acids. Germline trimming cut 2 bases from V and 4 bases from J; bases unmatched to any gene: 13. The germline gives CDR1 SNHLY, CDR2 FYNNEI. CDR3 loop: CASSEKDPRGLGYNEQFF. CDR3 DNA: TGTGCCAGCAGTGAAAAGGACCCCAGGGGGCTAGGGTACAATGAGCAGTTCTTC. Full variable domain (outside the CDR3, taken from reference TRBV2 and TRBJ2-1): EPEVTQTPSHQVTQMGQEVILRCVPISNHLYFYWYRQILGQKVEFLVSFYNNEISEKSEIFDDQFSVERPDGSNFTLKIRSTKLEDSAMYFCASSEKDPRGLGYNEQFFGPGTRLTVL.

The V and J genes are TRBV19 and TRBJ1-5; D gene ambiguous. V lost 4 bases to trimming and J lost 4 bases, with 14 bases between them. Germline V CDR1 and CDR2: LNHDA, SQIVND (reference sequence). This CDR3 is built from 15 residues. The DNA for the CDR3 is TGTGCCAGTAGTACCCTTGGGGAGCTAAATCAGCCCCAGCATTTT. As protein: CASSTLGELNQPQHF.

V and J are TRBV6-6 and TRBJ2-7; possibly TRBD1 or TRBD2 for D (5 bases each). V dropped 5 bases and J dropped 2 bases, with 7 bases sitting between them. The length of the CDR3 is 12 residues. Germline assignment: CDR1 MNHNY and CDR2 SVGAGI (reference sequence). CDR3 sequence: CASSLGAYEQYF. DNA of the CDR3: TGTGCCAGCAGTCTGGGGGCCTACGAGCAGTACTTC.

The rearrangement joins TRBV15 to TRBJ1-2; 8 bases agree with TRBD1. After removal of 5 bases from V and 10 bases from J, the junction contained 6 bases not matched to a gene. The CDR3 covers 12 residues. Per the germline V gene, CDR1 is LNHNV and CDR2 is YYDKDF (reference sequence). CDR3 protein: CATSLSGGAYTF. CDR3 DNA: TGTGCCACCAGCTTGTCAGGGGGCGCCTACACCTTC.

V and J are TRBV7-9 and TRBJ2-7; 7 nucleotides agree with TRBD1. CDR1 is SEHNR, CDR2 FQNEAQ, per germline (reference sequence). The CDR3 spans 15 residues. Trimming removed 5 bases from V and 1 base from J; junction bases left unmatched: 8. The CDR3 region has the DNA TGTGCCAGCAGCGACGACAGGGCCCATTCCTACGAGCAGTACTTC. It specifies CASSDDRAHSYEQYF.

This clone has a single count. The chain carries TRBV4-1 and TRBJ2-5; 8 bases match TRBD2. V lost 4 bases and J lost 5; bases outside the gene matches: 6. CDR3 size: 14 residues. Germline values: CDR1 MGHRA, CDR2 YSYEKL. CDR3 protein: CASSPLSGSETQYF. For the CDR3, the DNA is TGCGCCAGCAGCCCCCTGAGCGGGAGCGAGACCCAGTACTTC.

The genes are TRBV12-3 or TRBV12-4 and TRBJ1-6; D remains unclear. The CDR3 loop spans 13 amino acids. With 11 bases removed from V and 5 bases from J, the gap between germline ends came to 13 bases. CDR3: CASGVANNSPLHF. CDR3 in DNA: TGTGCCTCCGGGGTGGCGAATAATTCACCCCTCCACTTT.

V and J are TRBV7-9 and TRBJ2-7; TRBD2 might be the D (7 bases). V was cut by 5 bases and J by 1 base, with 15 bases left in between. The CDR3 loop spans 15 amino acids. Germline V gene sequence: CDR1 SEHNR, CDR2 FQNEAQ (reference sequence). CDR3 in DNA: TGTGCCAGCAGCCCCTACAGGGAGGGATCCTACGAGCAGTACTTC. Protein sequence: CASSPYREGSYEQYF.

The V and J genes are TRBV7-3 and TRBJ1-1; possibly TRBD1 for D (5 bases). CDR3 length: 16 residues. V lost 5 bases, J lost 2 bases, and 18 bases lay in between. Germline CDR1 is SGHTA and CDR2 is FQGTGA. As DNA, the CDR3 is TGTGCCAGCAGCCCCCAACCGAGTGGGGGTAACACTGAAGCTTTCTTT. As protein: CASSPQPSGGNTEAFF.

This rearrangement joins TRBV28 to TRBJ1-5; D is perhaps TRBD1 (6 bases). With 5 bases removed from V and 3 bases from J, the gap between germline ends came to 11 bases. CDR3 length: 14 residues. Germline V gene lookup returns CDR1 MDHEN and CDR2 SYDVKM. The CDR3: CASSLGQLNQPQHF. Here the CDR3 DNA reads TGTGCCAGCAGTCTAGGACAGCTCAATCAGCCCCAGCATTTT.

The rearrangement joins TRBV30 to TRBJ1-4, with no clear D. Per the germline V gene, CDR1 is GTSNPN and CDR2 is SVGIG (reference sequence). Trimming shortened V by 1 base and J by 8 bases, and 8 bases separated the two germline ends. This CDR3 is built from 12 residues. Here the CDR3 DNA reads TGTGCCTGGAGTGGGGGTAGAGAAAAACTGTTTTTT. This translates into CAWSGGREKLFF.

J is TRBJ1-1 and V is TRBV3-1 (or the pseudogene TRBV3-2), with 8 bases aligning to TRBD1. This CDR3 is 12 amino acids long. The V gene's germline CDR1 is LGHDT and CDR2 YNNKEL (reference sequence). With 1 base clipped from V and 11 bases from J, the junction kept 3 bases outside the gene matches. CDR3 region: CASSQVTGGAFF. DNA of the CDR3: TGTGCCAGCAGCCAAGTAACAGGGGGGGCTTTCTTT.

Remarks on this clone: This sample also contains other DNA sequences that code for the same CDR3. The chain couples TRBV28 to TRBJ1-6; 9 bases agree with TRBD1. Trimming at V came to 5 bases and at J to 8 bases, leaving 4 bases not matched to a gene. Germline CDR1 reads MDHEN; CDR2 reads SYDVKM. This CDR3 is built from 14 residues. CDR3 region: CASSPGQGDSPLHF. The CDR3, as DNA: TGTGCCAGCAGTCCGGGACAGGGTGATTCACCCCTCCACTTT.

The chain links TRBV19 to TRBJ2-1, with 9 bases that match TRBD1. CDR3 length: 15 residues. Germline CDR1 is LNHDA and CDR2 is SQIVND (reference sequence). The V gene end was trimmed by 6 bases and the J gene end by 8 bases; junction bases not matched to a gene: 11. CDR3 residues: CASSESGTGWDEQFF. CDR3 nucleotide sequence: TGTGCCAGTAGCGAATCCGGGACAGGGTGGGATGAGCAGTTCTTC.

The chain carries TRBV5-4 and TRBJ2-5; TRBD1 matches 7 bases. The germline gives CDR1 SGHNT, CDR2 YYREEE (reference sequence). The V and J ends lost 4 bases and 3 bases, in that order; junction bases with no gene match: 3. The CDR3 has 13 amino acids. CDR3 amino acids: CASSRDSEETQYF. CDR3 sequence (DNA): TGTGCCAGCAGCAGGGACAGCGAAGAGACCCAGTACTTC.

The V call is TRBV30, the J call TRBJ1-2; perhaps TRBD1 as D (6 bases). Trimming shortened V by 1 base and J by 4 bases, and 13 bases separated the two germline ends. The CDR3 length is 14 residues. CDR1 is GTSNPN, CDR2 SVGIG, per germline (reference sequence). The CDR3 DNA sequence: TGTGCCTGGAGTGCAAACAGGGATAGCTATGGCTACACCTTC. Its translation is CAWSANRDSYGYTF.

The rearrangement joins TRBV6-2 or TRBV6-3 to TRBJ1-5; D call uncertain. Germline loops: CDR1 MNHEY, CDR2 SVGEGT. The V and J ends lost 6 bases and 0 bases respectively, with 6 bases between them. This CDR3 contains 13 residues. DNA for the CDR3: TGTGCCAGCAGCCTCGATAGCAATCAGCCCCAGCATTTT. Its protein product is CASSLDSNQPQHF.

The chain employs TRBV6-5 and TRBJ2-7; D unclear. Looked up from germline, CDR1 is MNHEY and CDR2 is SVGAGI. The CDR3 consists of 15 residues. The V gene lost 5 bases and the J gene lost 3 bases, with 17 bases spanning the gap. As DNA, the CDR3 is TGTGCCAGCAGTCGCAATAACCCATTCAACTACGAGCAGTACTTC. Translating gives CASSRNNPFNYEQYF.

As for this clone: A read error may account for a junction end that differs from germline. Distinct nucleotide sequences in the sample also encode this CDR3. This chain uses TRBV10-2 with TRBJ2-7, with D possibly being TRBD1 or TRBD2 (5 bases each). The CDR3 has 15 amino acids. The germline gives CDR1 WSHSY, CDR2 SAAADI. The CDR3 bases are TGCGCCAGCACGGAAGGGACCAGCGGCTCCTACGAGCAATACTTC. It yields the protein CASTEGTSGSYEQYF.

The rearrangement uses TRBV2 and TRBJ2-5; D remains ambiguous. The CDR3 consists of 13 residues. V was pared by 6 bases and J by 2 bases, with 10 bases between. Germline CDR1 reads SNHLY; CDR2 reads FYNNEI. The CDR3 coding sequence is TGTGCCAGCAGCGGCGACTTGCAAGAGACCCAGTACTTC. Translating gives CASSGDLQETQYF.

The V and J genes are TRBV6-4 and TRBJ2-1; the D gene is possibly TRBD2 (5 bases). The CDR3 extends over 14 amino acids. V was shortened by 3 bases and J by 6 bases, with 12 bases between the two germline ends. CDR1 MRHNA and CDR2 SNTAGT come from the germline V gene. CDR3 bases: TGTGCCAGCAGTGAAGCTGCTAGCAGCAATGAGCAGTTCTTC. It is translated as CASSEAASSNEQFF.

The chain has TRBV5-1 and TRBJ1-4; no clear D. Trimming cost V 5 bases and J 0 bases, with 11 bases left between them. Looked up from germline, CDR1 is SGHRS and CDR2 is YFSETQ. There are 15 residues in the CDR3. As DNA, the CDR3 is TGCGCCAGCAGGAGCTCCCGAGCAACTAATGAAAAACTGTTTTTT. Residues: CASRSSRATNEKLFF.

This chain uses TRBV28 with TRBJ1-5; D gene uncertain. Trimming took off 1 base at V and 6 bases at J, with 7 bases between the two ends. The CDR3 has 13 amino acids. Per the germline V gene, CDR1 is MDHEN and CDR2 is SYDVKM. The CDR3 DNA sequence: TGTGCCAGCAGTTTATCCATTGTTCAGCCCCAGCATTTT. It is translated as CASSLSIVQPQHF.

The chain has TRBV9 and TRBJ1-3, with D perhaps TRBD1 (6 bases). This CDR3 has 15 amino acids. V was pared by 3 bases and J by 4 bases, with 14 bases between. The germline V gene has CDR1 SGDLS and CDR2 YYNGEE. DNA for the CDR3: TGTGCCAGCAGCGGGGAACGGGGGCGGGGAAACACCATATATTTT. It yields the protein CASSGERGRGNTIYF. Filled out from reference TRBV9 and TRBJ1-3, the complete variable domain reads DSGVTQTPKHLITATGQRVTLRCSPRSGDLSVYWYQQSLDQGLQFLIQYYNGEERAKGNILERFSAQQFPDLHSELNLSSLELGDSALYFCASSGERGRGNTIYFGEGSWLTVV.